What follows is one T cell receptor beta chain and its context. Antigen unknown. This record comes from a study of cytomegalovirus exposure and HLA in healthy donors. At the level of the study: It was reported in a later analysis that the same platform had been used for the 90 to 150 validation repertoires as for the 666 first-cohort repertoires. Whole-study findings and limits: That first-cohort TCR clusters tended to co-occur in the approximately 110 validation repertoires was found in a later analysis.

Sequencing used immunoSEQ multiplex PCR; TCRdb keeps in-frame clones, though not all of them. The sample records 100,000 to 150,000 clones, more than 95% being singletons. Germline CDR1 and CDR2: MDHEN and SYDVKM. Trimming cost V 2 bases and J 0 bases; bases outside gene matches: 3. There are 16 residues in the CDR3. The 120-subject validation cohort, separate from the 666-subject first cohort, included the donors. This clonotype originated in a man aged 18 to 29 in good health and CMV-seronegative. This chain connects TRBV28 to TRBJ2-1; 8 bases match TRBD2. Specimen: PBMCs. DNA for the CDR3: TGTGCCAGCAGTTTAAACGGGAGGGTCTCCTACAATGAGCAGTTCTTC. Residues: CASSLNGRVSYNEQFF. The whole variable domain, filled in from reference TRBV28 and TRBJ2-1, reads DVKVTQSSRYLVKRTGEKVFLECVQDMDHENMFWYRQDPGLGLRLIYFSYDVKMKEKGDIPEGYSVSREKKERFSLILESASTNQTSMYLCASSLNGRVSYNEQFFGPGTRLTVL.